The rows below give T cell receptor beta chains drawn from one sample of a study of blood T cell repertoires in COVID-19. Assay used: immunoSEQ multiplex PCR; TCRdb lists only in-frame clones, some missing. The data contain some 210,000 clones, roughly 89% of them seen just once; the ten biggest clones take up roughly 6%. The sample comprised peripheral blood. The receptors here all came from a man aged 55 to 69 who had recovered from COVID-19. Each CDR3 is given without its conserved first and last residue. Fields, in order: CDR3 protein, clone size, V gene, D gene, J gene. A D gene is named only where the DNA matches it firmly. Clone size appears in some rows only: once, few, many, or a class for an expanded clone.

cdr3_aa: ASSQDSHEQF; clone_size: -; v_call: TRBV5-4; d_call: -; j_call: TRBJ2-1
cdr3_aa: ASSLTGNGYEQY; clone_size: -; v_call: TRBV7-3; d_call: TRBD1; j_call: TRBJ2-7
cdr3_aa: ASRDSGASTDTQY; clone_size: -; v_call: TRBV6-5; d_call: -; j_call: TRBJ2-3
cdr3_aa: ASSWGGPTNEKLF; clone_size: -; v_call: TRBV5-4; d_call: -; j_call: TRBJ1-4
cdr3_aa: SVEDHGGGTEAF; clone_size: -; v_call: TRBV29-1; d_call: -; j_call: TRBJ1-1
cdr3_aa: ASSLGPGLNSPLH; clone_size: -; v_call: TRBV27; d_call: -; j_call: TRBJ1-6
cdr3_aa: ASSLTSGANYNEQF; clone_size: -; v_call: TRBV7-2; d_call: TRBD2; j_call: TRBJ2-1
cdr3_aa: ASSFQEPNEKLF; clone_size: -; v_call: TRBV2; d_call: -; j_call: TRBJ1-4
cdr3_aa: ASSPYSSHEKLF; clone_size: -; v_call: TRBV18; d_call: -; j_call: TRBJ1-4
cdr3_aa: ASSRGGPGYT; clone_size: -; v_call: TRBV12-3/TRBV12-4; d_call: -; j_call: TRBJ1-2
cdr3_aa: ASSYSSGTSGYNEQF; clone_size: few; v_call: TRBV6-2/TRBV6-3; d_call: TRBD2; j_call: TRBJ2-1
cdr3_aa: ASSSPSGSSEQY; clone_size: -; v_call: TRBV7-2; d_call: TRBD2; j_call: TRBJ2-7
cdr3_aa: ASSREDTEAF; clone_size: -; v_call: TRBV11-3; d_call: -; j_call: TRBJ1-1
cdr3_aa: ASSLRGRGSSTDTQY; clone_size: -; v_call: TRBV7-8; d_call: -; j_call: TRBJ2-3